This T cell receptor beta chain was retrieved from a study of T-cell memory formation after mild COVID-19. Study-level findings and limits: Whether second-wave clones peaking at day 37 were SARS-CoV-2 specific went unconfirmed. Within pre-infection memory, some responding clones were found, suggesting cross-reactive memory joined.

The CDR3 spans 11 residues. Deletions cut 0 bases from V and 5 bases from J, with 1 base between. The germline V gene encodes CDR1 MNHEY and CDR2 SVGEGT. Libraries for TCRalpha and TCRbeta carried sample barcodes and unique molecular identifiers via 5'RACE. From the 5' RACE reads, TCRdb called clonotypes with MiXCR, one entry per CDR3 protein. The sample has about 420,000 distinct CDR3 sequences; around 22% are singletons. This clonotype was counted only a few times. The antigen is unknown. The receptor comes from an adult woman who had mild COVID-19 (a few samples of this study predate the infection). Cell type and time point are not known. Material for sequencing was PBMCs or a T cell subset sorted from them (not recorded which). The chain combines TRBV6-2 or TRBV6-3 with TRBJ2-5; D ambiguous. Here the CDR3 reads CASSYSETQYF. CDR3 DNA sequence: TGTGCCAGCAGTTACTCGGAGACCCAGTACTTC.